This T cell receptor beta chain was sequenced for a study of post-analysis software for immune sequencing data (dated by TCRdb to between 2015 and 2016). In the study overall: The recorded disease courses included relapsing-remitting, secondary progressive and progressive-relapsing multiple sclerosis, and some patients had no subtype annotation. A subset of samples was prepared in parallel using single-end sample barcoding, then pooled and co-amplified after Illumina adapter ligation. The patient repertoires were set against about eleven previously published healthy control repertoires from donors whose ages ranged from about 6 to 27 years.

The CDR3 holds 13 amino acids from the cysteine to the phenylalanine. CDR3 DNA is the only sequence kept; it has 39 bases, read in frame from the first base. The germline V gene yields SGHTA for CDR1 and FQGTGA for CDR2. TCR beta repertoires were profiled from peripheral blood of 13 young patients with multiple sclerosis to demonstrate the VDJtools post-analysis software. The patients with multiple sclerosis were children and adolescents between about 6 and 16 years of age. What the authors observed across the whole study: Multiple sclerosis patients had significantly lower normalized Chao1 diversity than controls, a result that suggests substantial peripheral T-cell clonal expansion. Patients showed significantly higher frequencies than controls for roughly five TRBV segments, among them TRBV5-6, TRBV5-1 and TRBV20-1. The control group was slightly older than the multiple sclerosis patient group. Strong co-clustering of samples prepared in the same batch was shown by direct clustering with F measure, prompting a batch-effect correction.

Receptors were amplified or captured by PCR. Sequencer: Illumina HiSeq 2500. Unique molecular identifiers were incorporated into TCR beta cDNA libraries to reduce PCR and sequencing biases. Roughly 0.5 million cDNA molecules were obtained per 1 to 10 million input T cells, so each molecule approximated one T cell. Patient libraries were prepared and sequenced with the same protocol used for the earlier healthy control dataset. Within a given batch, samples were prepared together, multiplexed and sequenced on the same HiSeq lane. From the authors' description of their analysis: Raw barcoded reads were processed with MIGEC, discarding single-read molecular identifier groups before consensus assembly and CDR3 extraction. VDJtools was used for post-analysis of the clonotype tables, and diversity was normalized by down-sampling every dataset to the size of the smallest sample. To correct batch-related cross-sample contamination, repertoire overlap clustering matched CDR3 amino acid sequences but not nucleotide sequences. TCRdb reprocessing: public reads trimmed at Q25 with fastp, clones called with MiXCR, in-frame beta chains kept. Rows with a matching CDR3 protein are joined into one entry that keeps the most common DNA and genes. The V and J calls come from TCRdb's annotation, not from the publication. This sample holds some 890,000 distinct CDR3 sequences; roughly 50% were observed only once. The biggest ten clones account for roughly 4.4% of the sample.

In this sample, this clonotype turned up a few times. Its specific antigen is unknown. The record has no base qualities; no much larger clone is one base away. The sequence was obtained from a girl aged 5 to 17 with multiple sclerosis. Rearrangement joined TRBV7-3 to TRBJ2-5; the D element could tentatively be TRBD1 or TRBD2, as 6 bases agree for each. With the DNA end fitting TRBJ2-7 better, the J assignment may be wrong. Source material: blood. The CDR3 region: CASSLQRGAEQYF. The DNA is TGTGCCAGCAGCTTACAAAGGGGGGCCGAGCAGTACTTC.